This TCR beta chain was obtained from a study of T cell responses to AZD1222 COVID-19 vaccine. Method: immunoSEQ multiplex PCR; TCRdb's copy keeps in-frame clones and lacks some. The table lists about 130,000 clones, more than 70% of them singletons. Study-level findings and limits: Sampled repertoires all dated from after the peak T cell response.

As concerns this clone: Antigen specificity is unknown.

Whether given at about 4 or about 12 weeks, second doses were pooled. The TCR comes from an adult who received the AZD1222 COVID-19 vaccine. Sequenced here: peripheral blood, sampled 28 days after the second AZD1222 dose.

This CDR3 is CASSLAGRAYEQYF. CDR3 bases: TGTGCCAGCAGCTTAGCCGGCAGGGCTTACGAGCAGTACTTC. The chain is built from TRBV7-9 and TRBJ2-7; D possibly corresponds to TRBD1 (5 bases). Germline-derived CDR1 and CDR2 are SEHNR and FQNEAQ (reference sequence). The CDR3 is made up of 14 amino acids. Trimming stripped 0 bases from V and 4 bases from J, with 10 bases between.